This passage covers 13 T cell receptor beta chains from one sample sequenced in a study of blood T cell repertoires in COVID-19. Some clones are missing from TCRdb's copy, which holds only in-frame ones; the method was immunoSEQ multiplex PCR. The table includes under 300,000 clones, roughly 82% detected once. Sequencing used peripheral blood. These TCRs come from a woman aged 40-49 years who had recovered from COVID-19.

V gene TRBV4-3 combines with J gene TRBJ2-3, with 11 bases matching TRBD2. The V and J ends lost 3 bases and 6 bases, in that order; junction bases with no gene match: 8. This CDR3 region has 16 residues. Germline assignment: CDR1 LGHNA and CDR2 YSLEER. CDR3 sequence reads: CASSQFSSGGRDTQYF. The DNA for the CDR3 is TGCGCCAGCAGCCAGTTTTCTAGCGGGGGGCGGGATACGCAGTATTTT.

The count of this clone is one. The rearrangement uses TRBV7-3 and TRBJ1-1; the D is unclear. This CDR3 has 13 residues. V was clipped by 3 bases and J by 0 bases, with 5 bases between them. Germline CDR1 reads SGHTA; CDR2 reads FQGTGA. CDR3 amino acids: CASSLEMNTEAFF. DNA for the CDR3: TGTGCCAGCAGCTTGGAGATGAACACTGAAGCTTTCTTT.

The gene calls are TRBV7-2 and TRBJ2-3; a weak D match, TRBD2 (7 bases). Germline-derived CDR1 and CDR2 are SGHTA and FQGNSA. The V end was cut by 5 bases, the J end by 0 bases, with 12 bases between. The CDR3 covers 15 residues. The CDR3 DNA reads TGTGCCAGCAGCCTACGGGGGGCTAGCACAGATACGCAGTATTTT. It translates to CASSLRGASTDTQYF.

The chain couples TRBV18 to TRBJ2-2; possibly TRBD1 for D (5 bases). V gave up 2 bases and J gave up 5 bases, with 12 bases separating them. CDR1 and CDR2 from the germline V gene are KGHSH and LQKENI. This CDR3 contains 15 residues. CDR3 sequence (DNA): TGTGCCAGCTCACCATGGACACCTAAAACCGGGGAGCTGTTTTTT. Its protein product is CASSPWTPKTGELFF. The full variable domain, in which reference TRBV18 and TRBJ2-2 provide the parts outside the CDR3, is NAGVMQNPRHLVRRRGQEARLRCSPMKGHSHVYWYRQLPEEGLKFMVYLQKENIIDESGMPKERFSAEFPKEGPSILRIQQVVRGDSAAYFCASSPWTPKTGELFFGEGSRLTVL.

This clone came up a few times. The CDR3 region is CASSYQPRSFEQYF. In DNA form, the CDR3 reads TGTGCCAGCAGTTACCAACCTCGGTCTTTCGAGCAGTACTTC. This chain connects TRBV6-5 to TRBJ2-7; no definite D call. Germline CDR1 reads MNHEY; CDR2 reads SVGAGI. Trimming stripped 2 bases from V and 6 bases from J, with 14 bases between. The CDR3 runs to 14 residues.

The V gene is TRBV19, the J gene TRBJ1-6; D not certain. CDR3 size: 15 residues. Germline loops: CDR1 LNHDA, CDR2 SQIVND (reference sequence). V lost 1 base and J lost 8, with 12 bases in between. CDR3 amino acids: CASSIGVTADSPLHF. CDR3 in DNA: TGTGCCAGTAGTATAGGGGTAACAGCCGATTCACCCCTCCACTTT.

V usage is TRBV2 and J usage is TRBJ1-1; 7 positions agree with TRBD1. The CDR3 has 13 residues. Germline-derived CDR1 and CDR2 are SNHLY and FYNNEI. Trimming took 9 bases from V and 1 from J; bases not matched to a gene: 5. The CDR3 spells CARQGQTNTEAFF. The CDR3 DNA reads TGTGCCAGGCAGGGACAGACGAACACTGAAGCTTTCTTT. Based on the CDR3 plus reference TRBV2 and TRBJ1-1, the full variable domain is EPEVTQTPSHQVTQMGQEVILRCVPISNHLYFYWYRQILGQKVEFLVSFYNNEISEKSEIFDDQFSVERPDGSNFTLKIRSTKLEDSAMYFCARQGQTNTEAFFGQGTRLTVV.

This clone was counted a single time. The chain couples TRBV18 to TRBJ2-2, with D possibly TRBD1 on 5 matching bases. The germline V and J ends were trimmed by 0 bases and 7 bases, with 12 bases remaining between them. This CDR3 is built from 15 residues. Germline lookup yields CDR1 KGHSH and CDR2 LQKENI. CDR3 DNA: TGTGCCAGCTCACCACCCGTCAGGGTTTACGGGGAGCTGTTTTTT. It is translated as CASSPPVRVYGELFF.

This clone was observed a handful of times. The rearrangement links TRBV5-4 to TRBJ1-5; D is perhaps TRBD1 (5 bases). The CDR3 sequence is 15 residues long. V was trimmed by 0 bases and J by 2 bases, leaving 9 bases between them. CDR1 and CDR2 from the germline V gene are SGHNT and YYREEE (reference sequence). The CDR3 DNA reads TGTGCCAGCAGCTTGGGAGGGGAGGGCAATCAGCCCCAGCATTTT. Translation: CASSLGGEGNQPQHF.

This chain uses TRBV2 with TRBJ2-3, with 8 bases lining up with TRBD2. The CDR3 consists of 15 residues. V was clipped by 4 bases and J by 3 bases; unmatched bases: 6. Germline assignment: CDR1 SNHLY and CDR2 FYNNEI. The CDR3 sequence: CASSVGGARTDTQYF. CDR3 sequence (DNA): TGTGCCAGCAGTGTCGGGGGGGCCCGAACAGATACGCAGTATTTT.

The genes are TRBV12-5 and TRBJ2-2, with a weak D call TRBD1 (5 bases). The CDR3 spans 18 residues. The germline V and J ends were trimmed by 3 bases and 1 base, with 18 bases remaining between them. The germline CDR1 and CDR2 sequences are LGHNT and FRNRAP. This CDR3 is CASGFMAPNRLNTGELFF. The CDR3 DNA reads as TGTGCTAGTGGTTTCATGGCCCCTAACAGGTTGAACACCGGGGAGCTGTTTTTT.

This clone showed up just a few times. The chain is built from TRBV3-1 (or the pseudogene TRBV3-2) and TRBJ2-7; D uncertain. There are 14 residues in the CDR3. V was clipped by 0 bases and J by 3 bases, with 9 bases between them. Germline CDR1 reads LGHDT; CDR2 reads YNNKEL (reference sequence). CDR3 bases: TGTGCCAGCAGCCAAGACTCTACGGTCTACGAGCAGTACTTC. Translating it yields CASSQDSTVYEQYF.

This clone was seen once. The chain combines TRBV11-3 with TRBJ1-1, with D unclear. Germline V gene lookup returns CDR1 SGHNT and CDR2 YENEEA. The CDR3 has 13 residues. Trimming shortened V by 3 bases and J by 1 base, and 6 bases separated the two germline ends. CDR3 nucleotides: TGTGCCAGCAGCTTTAGCTGGAACACTGAAGCTTTCTTT. It translates to CASSFSWNTEAFF.